This note documents a single T cell receptor beta chain sequence. The method was immunoSEQ multiplex PCR; TCRdb's version includes in-frame clones alone and lacks a portion of them. The top ten clones hold roughly 2.5% of a sample with just under 85,000 clones, 90% to 95% of them seen once. This specimen comes from a study of T cell changes during pregnancy in multiple sclerosis. Germline values: CDR1 SGHVS, CDR2 FQNEAQ. The CDR3 has 16 amino acids. V lost 1 base to trimming and J lost 0 bases; unmatched junction nucleotides: 3. This chain links TRBV7-8 with TRBJ1-5; 7 bases match TRBD1. The sequence was obtained from a female donor with multiple sclerosis, enrolled in a pregnancy study. The starting material was peripheral blood, obtained in the first trimester of pregnancy. Here the CDR3 DNA reads TGTGCCAGCAGCTTAGATAGGACAGGTAGCAATCAGCCCCAGCATTTT. Its protein product is CASSLDRTGSNQPQHF.